A single sample is the source of the 32 T cell receptor beta chains below, sequenced in a study of T cell responses to AZD1222 COVID-19 vaccine. Sequenced by immunoSEQ multiplex PCR; TCRdb stores in-frame clones only, minus some. There are 100,000 to 150,000 clones in the sample; 84% occur only once, and about a quarter lies in the top ten. The sequencing here drew on peripheral blood, taken 28 days after the second AZD1222 dose. These receptors were collected from an adult who received the AZD1222 COVID-19 vaccine.

The chain is built from TRBV4-3 and TRBJ1-5; D remains ambiguous. V dropped 0 bases and J dropped 3 bases, with 9 bases sitting between them. The CDR3 sequence is 15 residues long. Per the germline V gene, CDR1 is LGHNA and CDR2 is YSLEER. The CDR3 nucleotides are TGCGCCAGCAGCCAAGACGGGCGATCCAATCAGCCCCAGCATTTT. Translating gives CASSQDGRSNQPQHF.

This clone was counted only a few times. V and J are TRBV28 and TRBJ2-3; 9 bases line up with TRBD1. This CDR3 spans 13 amino acids. V lost 8 bases to trimming and J lost 3 bases; unmatched junction nucleotides: 3. CDR1 is MDHEN, CDR2 SYDVKM, per germline. CDR3 region: CASGGQGTDTQYF. CDR3 in DNA: TGTGCCAGCGGGGGACAGGGTACAGATACGCAGTATTTT.

The J gene is TRBJ2-2, the V gene TRBV5-6; tentatively, D is TRBD2 (5 bases). Germline V CDR1 and CDR2: SGHDT, YYEEEE. The CDR3 totals 14 residues. Between the trimmed V and J ends, which lost 7 bases and 7 bases, there was a span of 17 bases. The CDR3 sequence: CASGRLLGSGELFF. For the CDR3, the DNA is TGTGCCAGCGGTCGTTTACTTGGGAGCGGGGAGCTGTTTTTT.

This clone was seen only once. The J gene is TRBJ2-5, the V gene TRBV2; D is unresolved. Per the germline V gene, CDR1 is SNHLY and CDR2 is FYNNEI. This CDR3 comprises 12 residues. Trimming took 4 bases from V and 5 from J, leaving 8 bases between them. The CDR3 region has the DNA TGTGCCAGCAGTGTAGGTCGGGAGACCCAGTACTTC. Its translation: CASSVGRETQYF.

The rearrangement joins TRBV6-1 to TRBJ1-2; 9 nucleotides agree with TRBD1. Per germline, CDR1 MNHNS and CDR2 SASEGT. The CDR3 loop spans 15 amino acids. J was trimmed by 2 bases and V by 0 bases; bases with no gene match: 1. The CDR3 region has the DNA TGTGCCAGCAGTGAAGCCGGGACAGGGAACTATGGCTACACCTTC. It translates to CASSEAGTGNYGYTF.

This sequence joins TRBV5-1 and TRBJ2-1, with 10 nucleotides matching TRBD2. Losses at the gene ends were 4 bases for V and 1 base for J; bases not matched to a gene: 5. Germline V CDR1 and CDR2: SGHRS, YFSETQ. This CDR3 is built from 16 residues. CDR3 residues: CASSLVAGGSYNEQFF. DNA of the CDR3: TGCGCCAGCAGCCTCGTAGCGGGGGGATCCTACAATGAGCAGTTCTTC.

This clone has a handful of counts. The chain couples TRBV27 to TRBJ1-2; no clear D gene. This CDR3 comprises 13 residues. Deletions cut 2 bases from V and 0 bases from J, with 4 bases between. In germline, CDR1 is MNHEY, CDR2 SMNVEV (reference sequence). The CDR3 bases are TGTGCCAGCAGTTTACGCCCTAACTATGGCTACACCTTC. Its translation: CASSLRPNYGYTF.

The V gene is TRBV15, the J gene TRBJ2-7, with 9 bases fitting TRBD1. V shed 5 bases and J 2 bases; nucleotides not matched to a gene: 16. The CDR3 extends over 18 amino acids. Germline loops: CDR1 LNHNV, CDR2 YYDKDF (reference sequence). CDR3 bases: TGTGCCACCAGCGCTTTAAACCGGGACAGGGTGAGGCCCTACGAGCAGTACTTC. Protein: CATSALNRDRVRPYEQYF.

The chain couples TRBV10-3 to TRBJ2-7, with D possibly TRBD1 on 5 matching bases. Germline CDR1 and CDR2: ENHRY and SYGVKD. The CDR3 runs 12 residues. The V end lost 6 bases, the J end lost 4 bases, and 10 bases lay between the germline ends. The CDR3 protein is CAISGQSYEQYF. The CDR3 DNA sequence: TGTGCCATCAGCGGACAATCTTACGAGCAGTACTTC.

This clone was found once. The V gene is TRBV9, the J gene TRBJ2-4; the D gene is possibly TRBD1 (6 bases). V was pared by 3 bases and J by 7 bases, with 11 bases between. The germline gives CDR1 SGDLS, CDR2 YYNGEE. The CDR3 is made up of 13 amino acids. CDR3 residues: CASSDEGENIQYF. CDR3 DNA: TGTGCCAGCAGCGACGAGGGGGAGAACATTCAGTACTTC.

V and J are TRBV3-1 (or the pseudogene TRBV3-2) and TRBJ1-2; the match to TRBD1 covers 8 bases. CDR3 length: 15 amino acids. Germline V gives CDR1 LGHDT, CDR2 YNNKEL (reference sequence). The V gene end was trimmed by 3 bases and the J gene end by 4 bases; junction bases not matched to a gene: 7. CDR3 coding DNA: TGTGCCAGCAGCCAGGAGACAGGGGTGAGCTATGGCTACACCTTC. Amino acid sequence: CASSQETGVSYGYTF.

The gene calls are TRBV30 and TRBJ1-5; 9 bases are shared with TRBD1. The CDR3 spans 17 residues. CDR1 GTSNPN and CDR2 SVGIG come from the germline V gene (reference sequence). The V and J ends lost 5 bases and 1 base, in that order; junction bases with no gene match: 12. CDR3 sequence (DNA): TGTGCCTGGGGCCGGGACAGGGATATGGTAAGCAATCAGCCCCAGCATTTT. Amino acid sequence: CAWGRDRDMVSNQPQHF. The entire variable domain, with the rest obtained from reference TRBV30 and TRBJ1-5, is as follows: SQTIHQWPATLVQPVGSPLSLECTVEGTSNPNLYWYRQAAGRGLQLLFYSVGIGQISSEVPQNLSASRPQDRQFILSSKKLLLSDSGFYLCAWGRDRDMVSNQPQHFGDGTRLSIL.

For this clone: The same CDR3 also results from other DNA sequences found in this sample. The rearrangement links TRBV5-1 to TRBJ1-1; D is unresolved. Germline V gene lookup returns CDR1 SGHRS and CDR2 YFSETQ. Trimming left V 2 bases short and J 2 bases short, with 1 base between. The CDR3 extends over 11 amino acids. CDR3 sequence: CASSLNTEAFF. The CDR3 DNA reads as TGCGCCAGCAGCTTAAACACTGAAGCTTTCTTT.

The gene calls are TRBV28 and TRBJ2-7; the D gene is possibly TRBD1 (6 bases). V was cut by 8 bases and J by 7 bases, with 18 bases left in between. This CDR3 spans 13 amino acids. Germline-derived CDR1 and CDR2 are MDHEN and SYDVKM. As DNA, the CDR3 is TGTGCCAGCGGGGGCCCACCGTGGTCTGAGCAGTACTTC. Translation: CASGGPPWSEQYF.

The V and J genes are TRBV15 and TRBJ1-2; the D gene is possibly TRBD1 (5 bases). Germline CDR1 and CDR2: LNHNV and YYDKDF (reference sequence). The CDR3 is made up of 14 amino acids. With 5 bases removed from V and 8 bases from J, the gap between germline ends came to 18 bases. In nucleotides, the CDR3 is TGTGCCACCAGCGGCCTTCAGGGCTTACGAGGCTACACCTTC. Residues: CATSGLQGLRGYTF.

This clone has only a few counts. This CDR3 is CAWRPRLISGELFF. The CDR3 DNA follows: TGTGCCTGGAGGCCTCGGCTAATATCCGGGGAGCTGTTTTTT. This chain links TRBV30 with TRBJ2-2; D gene uncertain. CDR1 GTSNPN and CDR2 SVGIG come from the germline V gene (reference sequence). The CDR3 has 14 amino acids. V shed 3 bases and J shed 6 bases, with 14 bases lying between them.

This clone turned up a few times. The rearrangement links TRBV15 to TRBJ2-3; D unclear. V lost 0 bases, J lost 4 bases, and 8 bases lay in between. The V gene's germline CDR1 is LNHNV and CDR2 YYDKDF (reference sequence). The CDR3 spans 14 residues. The CDR3 sequence is CATSRDYRADTQYF. CDR3 in DNA: TGTGCCACCAGCAGAGATTATAGAGCAGATACGCAGTATTTT.

This sequence joins TRBV28 and TRBJ1-5; D remains ambiguous. CDR1 and CDR2 from the germline V gene are MDHEN and SYDVKM. V was shortened by 5 bases and J by 2 bases, with 13 bases between the two germline ends. This CDR3 comprises 15 residues. Here the CDR3 reads CASSPTDRGNQPQHF. The CDR3 DNA reads TGTGCCAGCAGTCCTACCGACCGCGGCAATCAGCCCCAGCATTTT.

V and J are TRBV19 and TRBJ2-3; maybe TRBD2 (6 bases). The CDR3 length is 15 residues. Between the trimmed V and J ends, which lost 6 bases and 2 bases, there was a span of 15 bases. CDR1 LNHDA and CDR2 SQIVND come from the germline V gene (reference sequence). This chain's CDR3 is CASSSGTGPTDTQYF. The CDR3 DNA reads as TGTGCCAGTAGCTCCGGGACTGGACCCACAGATACGCAGTATTTT.

This chain uses TRBV4-1 with TRBJ1-4; D possibly corresponds to TRBD1 (6 bases). CDR3 size: 15 residues. CDR1 and CDR2 (germline): MGHRA, YSYEKL. The V end lost 2 bases, the J end lost 2 bases, and 9 bases lay between the germline ends. CDR3 in amino acids: CASSQPGQTNEKLFF. CDR3 nucleotide sequence: TGCGCCAGCAGCCAACCTGGACAGACTAATGAAAAACTGTTTTTT.

The rearrangement joins TRBV30 to TRBJ1-3; D uncertain. This CDR3 has 13 residues. From germline, CDR1 is GTSNPN and CDR2 SVGIG (reference sequence). Trimming cost V 6 bases and J 2 bases, with 11 bases left between them. CDR3 loop: CACATGPGNTIYF. The CDR3 DNA sequence: TGTGCCTGCGCGACCGGCCCTGGAAACACCATATATTTT.

The chain couples TRBV29-1 to TRBJ2-1; tentatively, D is TRBD1 (5 bases). The CDR3 has 15 residues. Trimming stripped 5 bases from V and 4 bases from J, with 18 bases between. Germline CDR1 and CDR2: SQVTM and ANQGSEA. In DNA, the CDR3 is TGCAGCGTTCGGGCTAATCCAGGGCCATACAATGAGCAGTTCTTC. Translation: CSVRANPGPYNEQFF.

This rearrangement joins TRBV6-1 to TRBJ1-5; D perhaps matches TRBD1 (5 bases). V was clipped by 1 base and J by 5 bases, with 6 bases between them. CDR1 is MNHNS and CDR2 is SASEGT in the germline V gene. This CDR3 has 13 amino acids. The CDR3 protein is CASSEVGDQPQHF. CDR3 DNA sequence: TGTGCCAGCAGTGAAGTGGGGGATCAGCCCCAGCATTTT.

The gene calls are TRBV7-3 and TRBJ2-2, with D perhaps matching TRBD1 (6 bases). The ends were cut back, 5 bases at V and 1 base at J, with 11 bases in the middle. The germline CDR1 and CDR2 sequences are SGHTA and FQGTGA. This CDR3 region has 15 residues. In DNA form, the CDR3 reads TGTGCCAGCAGCCGGACGGGACAGAACACCGGGGAGCTGTTTTTT. It specifies CASSRTGQNTGELFF.

This clone was seen only once. CDR3 protein: CASSPDREDTIYF. The CDR3 region has the DNA TGTGCCAGTAGTCCGGACAGGGAGGACACCATATATTTT. The genes are TRBV19 and TRBJ1-3; 8 bases are shared with TRBD1. V shed 5 bases and J 8 bases; nucleotides not matched to a gene: 5. Germline assignment: CDR1 LNHDA and CDR2 SQIVND (reference sequence). This CDR3 contains 13 residues.

As for this clone: At the DNA level, this CDR3 is encoded by other sequences in the same sample as well. The rearrangement links TRBV28 to TRBJ1-5; perhaps TRBD1 as D (5 bases). Trimming cost V 6 bases and J 4 bases, with 10 bases left between them. Germline loops: CDR1 MDHEN, CDR2 SYDVKM. The CDR3 spans 13 residues. The CDR3 is CASSPPGNQPQHF. Written as DNA, the CDR3 is TGTGCCAGCAGCCCCCCAGGGAATCAGCCCCAGCATTTT.

In this sample, this clone turned up a few times. J is TRBJ1-5 and V is TRBV18; D possibly corresponds to TRBD1 (6 bases). V was shortened by 3 bases and J by 5 bases, with 14 bases between the two germline ends. Germline loops: CDR1 KGHSH, CDR2 LQKENI. The CDR3 contains 15 residues. In DNA form, the CDR3 reads TGTGCCAGCTCACCCCAAGGGGGGGGAGATCAGCCCCAGCATTTT. Amino acids: CASSPQGGGDQPQHF. Based on the CDR3 plus reference TRBV18 and TRBJ1-5, the full variable domain is NAGVMQNPRHLVRRRGQEARLRCSPMKGHSHVYWYRQLPEEGLKFMVYLQKENIIDESGMPKERFSAEFPKEGPSILRIQQVVRGDSAAYFCASSPQGGGDQPQHFGDGTRLSIL.

The rearrangement joins TRBV5-4 to TRBJ1-1; 9 nucleotides match TRBD1. The CDR3 spans 15 residues. The V and J ends lost 0 bases and 6 bases, in that order; junction bases with no gene match: 6. CDR1 and CDR2 (germline): SGHNT, YYREEE (reference sequence). CDR3: CASSLAGQGGAEAFF. Here the CDR3 DNA reads TGTGCCAGCAGCTTGGCGGGACAGGGAGGGGCTGAAGCTTTCTTT.

The J gene is TRBJ1-2, the V gene TRBV28; tentatively, D is TRBD1 (6 bases). V lost 6 bases and J 2 bases, leaving 16 bases between the germline ends. The CDR3 is 15 amino acids. CDR1 is MDHEN and CDR2 is SYDVKM in the germline V gene. In nucleotides, the CDR3 is TGTGCCAGCAGGGGAGGGGGGGCATTAAACTATGGCTACACCTTC. Its translation is CASRGGGALNYGYTF.

The CDR3 spells CASSPMDRGQWGTDTQYF. The CDR3 DNA reads TGTGCCAGCTCACCAATGGACAGGGGGCAATGGGGCACAGATACGCAGTATTTT. The J gene is TRBJ2-3, the V gene TRBV18, with 11 positions matching TRBD1. Trimming removed 2 bases from V and 1 base from J; junction bases left unmatched: 8. The CDR3 consists of 18 residues. Germline CDR1 KGHSH, CDR2 LQKENI.

The chain recombines TRBV6-5 with TRBJ2-7; D call uncertain. The V gene's germline CDR1 is MNHEY and CDR2 SVGAGI. There are 14 residues in the CDR3. Trimming stripped 5 bases from V and 3 bases from J, with 14 bases between. The CDR3 reads CASSIVAGDYEQYF. DNA of the CDR3: TGTGCCAGCAGTATTGTCGCAGGAGACTACGAGCAGTACTTC.

The genes are TRBV10-2 and TRBJ1-1; a weak D match, TRBD1 (5 bases). The CDR3 runs 12 residues. Germline V lookup: CDR1 WSHSY, CDR2 SAAADI. Trimming pared 0 bases from V and 10 bases from J, leaving 9 bases between. The CDR3 nucleotides are TGCGCCAGCAGTGAGTCGGGGGGAGTAGCTTTCTTT. It yields the protein CASSESGGVAFF.